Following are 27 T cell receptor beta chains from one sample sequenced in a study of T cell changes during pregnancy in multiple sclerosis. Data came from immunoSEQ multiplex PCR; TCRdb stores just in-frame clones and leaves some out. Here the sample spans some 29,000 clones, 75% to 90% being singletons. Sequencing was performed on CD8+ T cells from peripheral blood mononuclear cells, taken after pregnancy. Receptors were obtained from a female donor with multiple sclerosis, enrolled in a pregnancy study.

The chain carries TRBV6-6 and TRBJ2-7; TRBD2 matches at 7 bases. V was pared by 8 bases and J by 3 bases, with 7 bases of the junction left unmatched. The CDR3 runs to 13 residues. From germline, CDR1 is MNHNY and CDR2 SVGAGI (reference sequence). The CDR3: CASQERDYYEQYF. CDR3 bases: TGTGCCAGCCAGGAGCGGGATTACTACGAGCAGTACTTC.

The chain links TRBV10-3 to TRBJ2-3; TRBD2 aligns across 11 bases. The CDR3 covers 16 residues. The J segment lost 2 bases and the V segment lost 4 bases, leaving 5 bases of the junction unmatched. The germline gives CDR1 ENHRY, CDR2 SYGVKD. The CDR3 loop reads CAISVGTSGTTDTQYF. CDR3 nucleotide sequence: TGTGCCATCAGTGTTGGGACTAGCGGAACCACAGATACGCAGTATTTT.

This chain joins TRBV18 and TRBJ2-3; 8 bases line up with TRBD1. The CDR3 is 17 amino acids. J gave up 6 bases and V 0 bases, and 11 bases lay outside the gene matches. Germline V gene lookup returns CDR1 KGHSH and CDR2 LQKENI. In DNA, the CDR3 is TGTGCCAGCTCACCACCGACGCTGCGGCAGGGGGCCGATACGCAGTATTTT. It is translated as CASSPPTLRQGADTQYF.

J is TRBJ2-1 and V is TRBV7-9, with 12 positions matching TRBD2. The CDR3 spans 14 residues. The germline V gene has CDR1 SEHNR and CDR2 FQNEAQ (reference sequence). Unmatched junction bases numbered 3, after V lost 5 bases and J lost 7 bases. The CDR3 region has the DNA TGTGCCAGCAGCCGACTAGCGGGAGAGAATGAGCAGTTCTTC. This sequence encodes CASSRLAGENEQFF.

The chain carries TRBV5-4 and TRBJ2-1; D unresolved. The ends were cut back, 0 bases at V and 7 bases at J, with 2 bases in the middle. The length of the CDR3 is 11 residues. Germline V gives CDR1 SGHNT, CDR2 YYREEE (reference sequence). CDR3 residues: CASSLANEQFF. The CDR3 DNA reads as TGTGCCAGCAGCTTGGCTAATGAGCAGTTCTTC.

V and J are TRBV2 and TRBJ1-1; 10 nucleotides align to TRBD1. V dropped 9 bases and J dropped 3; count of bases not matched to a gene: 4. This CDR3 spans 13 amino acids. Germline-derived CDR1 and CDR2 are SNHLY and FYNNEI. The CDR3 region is CAREGTGDTEAFF. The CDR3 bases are TGTGCCAGGGAGGGGACAGGGGACACTGAAGCTTTCTTT.

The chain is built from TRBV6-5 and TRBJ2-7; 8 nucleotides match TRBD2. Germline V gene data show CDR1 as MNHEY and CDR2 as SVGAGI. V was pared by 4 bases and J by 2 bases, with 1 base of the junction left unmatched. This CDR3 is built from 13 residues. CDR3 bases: TGTGCCAGCAGTTTGGGACTAGCCTACGAGCAGTACTTC. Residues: CASSLGLAYEQYF.

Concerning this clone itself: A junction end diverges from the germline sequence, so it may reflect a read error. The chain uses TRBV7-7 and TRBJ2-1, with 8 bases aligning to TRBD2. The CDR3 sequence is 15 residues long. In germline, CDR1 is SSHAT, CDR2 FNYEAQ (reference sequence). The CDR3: CASSPGLAAYNEQFF. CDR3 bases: TGTGCTAGCAGCCCCGGACTAGCAGCCTACAATGAGCAGTTCTTC.

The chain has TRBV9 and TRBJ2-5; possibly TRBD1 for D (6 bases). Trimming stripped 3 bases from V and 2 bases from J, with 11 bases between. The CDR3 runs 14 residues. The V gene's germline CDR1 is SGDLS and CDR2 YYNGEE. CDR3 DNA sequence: TGTGCCAGCAGCGCGGACAGCTCACAAGAGACCCAGTACTTC. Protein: CASSADSSQETQYF.

CDR3 loop: CASSSTGGGYTF. CDR3 coding DNA: TGTGCCAGTAGTTCGACAGGGGGCGGCTACACCTTC. The rearrangement links TRBV19 to TRBJ1-2, with 10 nucleotides matching TRBD1. CDR1 is LNHDA, CDR2 SQIVND, per germline (reference sequence). The CDR3 spans 12 residues. The V and J ends lost 5 bases and 8 bases, in that order; junction bases with no gene match: 2.

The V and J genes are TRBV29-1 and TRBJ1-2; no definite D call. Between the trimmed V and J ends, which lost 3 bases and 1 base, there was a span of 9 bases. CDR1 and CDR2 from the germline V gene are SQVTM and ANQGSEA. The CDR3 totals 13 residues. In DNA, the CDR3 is TGCAGCGTTGAGGGGAGTATTAACTATGGCTACACCTTC. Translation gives CSVEGSINYGYTF.

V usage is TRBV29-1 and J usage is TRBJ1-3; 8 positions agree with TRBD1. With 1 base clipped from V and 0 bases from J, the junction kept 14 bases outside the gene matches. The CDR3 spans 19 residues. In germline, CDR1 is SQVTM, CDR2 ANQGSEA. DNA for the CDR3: TGCAGCGTTGAAGGGGCGGACAGGGAAGGACATGGCTCTGGAAACACCATATATTTT. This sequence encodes CSVEGADREGHGSGNTIYF.

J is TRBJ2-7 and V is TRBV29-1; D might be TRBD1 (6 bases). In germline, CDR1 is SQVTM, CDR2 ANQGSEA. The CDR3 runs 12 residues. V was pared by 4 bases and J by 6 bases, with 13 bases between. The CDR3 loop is CSVVSTGSEQYF. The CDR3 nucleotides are TGCAGCGTTGTTTCAACAGGGAGCGAGCAGTACTTC.

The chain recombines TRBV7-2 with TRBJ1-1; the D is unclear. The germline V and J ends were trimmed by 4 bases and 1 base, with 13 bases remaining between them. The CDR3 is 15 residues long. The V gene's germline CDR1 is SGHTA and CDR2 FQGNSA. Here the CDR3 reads CASSSGRPANTEAFF. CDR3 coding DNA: TGTGCCAGCAGCTCCGGGAGGCCAGCGAACACTGAAGCTTTCTTT.

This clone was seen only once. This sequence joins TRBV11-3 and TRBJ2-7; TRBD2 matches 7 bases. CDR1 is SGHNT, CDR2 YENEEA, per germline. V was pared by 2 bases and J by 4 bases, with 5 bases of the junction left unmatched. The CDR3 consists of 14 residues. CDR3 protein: CASSLWEGEYEQYF. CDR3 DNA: TGTGCCAGCAGCTTATGGGAGGGAGAATACGAGCAGTACTTC.

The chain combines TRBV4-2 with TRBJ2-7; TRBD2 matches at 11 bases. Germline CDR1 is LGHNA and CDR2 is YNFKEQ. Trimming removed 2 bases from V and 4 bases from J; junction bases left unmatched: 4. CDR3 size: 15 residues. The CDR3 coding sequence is TGTGCCAGCAGCCAACCCGGGACTAGCGGTTACGAGCAGTACTTC. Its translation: CASSQPGTSGYEQYF.

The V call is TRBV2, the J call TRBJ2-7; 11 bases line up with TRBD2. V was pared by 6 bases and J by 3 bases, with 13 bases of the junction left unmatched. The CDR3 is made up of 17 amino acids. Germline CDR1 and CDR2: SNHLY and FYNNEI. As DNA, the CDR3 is TGTGCCAGCAGAATAATCGCCGGGACTAGCGGCGACTACGAGCAGTACTTC. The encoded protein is CASRIIAGTSGDYEQYF.

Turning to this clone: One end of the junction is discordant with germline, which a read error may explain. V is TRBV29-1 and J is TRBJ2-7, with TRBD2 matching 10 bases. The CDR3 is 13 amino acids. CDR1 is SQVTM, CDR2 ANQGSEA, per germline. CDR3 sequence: CGVGLAETYEQYF. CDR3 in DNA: TGCGGCGTTGGACTAGCGGAAACCTACGAGCAGTACTTC.

CDR3 protein: CASTPSSGANVLTF. The CDR3 coding sequence is TGCGCCAGCACCCCTAGCTCTGGGGCCAACGTCCTGACTTTC. The J gene is TRBJ2-6, the V gene TRBV5-1; D gene unclear. The CDR3 has 14 residues. Germline loops: CDR1 SGHRS, CDR2 YFSETQ. V lost 6 bases and J 0 bases, leaving 7 bases between the germline ends.

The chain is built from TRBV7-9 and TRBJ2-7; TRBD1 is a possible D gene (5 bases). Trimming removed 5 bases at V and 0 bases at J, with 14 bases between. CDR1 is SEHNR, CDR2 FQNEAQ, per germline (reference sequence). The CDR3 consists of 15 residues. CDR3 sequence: CASSLLKGPSYEQYF. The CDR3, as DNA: TGTGCCAGCAGCCTATTAAAGGGGCCCTCCTACGAGCAGTACTTC.

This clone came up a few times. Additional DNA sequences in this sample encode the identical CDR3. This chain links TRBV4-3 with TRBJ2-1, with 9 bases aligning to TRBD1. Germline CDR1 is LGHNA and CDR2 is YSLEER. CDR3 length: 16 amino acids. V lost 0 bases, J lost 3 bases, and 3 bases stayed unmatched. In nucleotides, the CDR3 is TGCGCCAGCAGCCAAGAGGGACAGGGCAGCTACAATGAGCAGTTCTTC. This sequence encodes CASSQEGQGSYNEQFF.

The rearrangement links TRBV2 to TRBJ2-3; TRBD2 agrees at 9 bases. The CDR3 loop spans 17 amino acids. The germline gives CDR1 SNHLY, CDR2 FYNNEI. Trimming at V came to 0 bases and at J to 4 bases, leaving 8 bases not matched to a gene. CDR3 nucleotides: TGTGCCAGCAGTGAAGCACCAAGCGGGAGGTGGGCAGATACGCAGTATTTT. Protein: CASSEAPSGRWADTQYF.

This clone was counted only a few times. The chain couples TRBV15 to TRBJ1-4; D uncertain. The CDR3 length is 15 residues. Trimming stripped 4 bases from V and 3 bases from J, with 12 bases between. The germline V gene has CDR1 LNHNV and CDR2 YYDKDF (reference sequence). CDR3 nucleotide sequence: TGTGCCACCAGCACCGAGGCAAAGGCTAATGAAAAACTGTTTTTT. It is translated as CATSTEAKANEKLFF.

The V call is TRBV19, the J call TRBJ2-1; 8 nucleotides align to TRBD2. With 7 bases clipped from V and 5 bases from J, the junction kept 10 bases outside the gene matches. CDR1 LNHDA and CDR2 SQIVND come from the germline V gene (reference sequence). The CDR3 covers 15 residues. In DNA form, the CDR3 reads TGTGCCAGTACCCCTCCCCTAGCGGGCCACAATGAGCAGTTCTTC. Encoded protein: CASTPPLAGHNEQFF.

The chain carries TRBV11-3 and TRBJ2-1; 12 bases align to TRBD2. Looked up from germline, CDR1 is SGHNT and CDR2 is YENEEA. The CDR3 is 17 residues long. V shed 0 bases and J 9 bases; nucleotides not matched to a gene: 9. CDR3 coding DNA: TGTGCCAGCAGCTTAGAGCGTACTAGCGGGAGGACCGGTGAGCAGTTCTTC. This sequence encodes CASSLERTSGRTGEQFF.

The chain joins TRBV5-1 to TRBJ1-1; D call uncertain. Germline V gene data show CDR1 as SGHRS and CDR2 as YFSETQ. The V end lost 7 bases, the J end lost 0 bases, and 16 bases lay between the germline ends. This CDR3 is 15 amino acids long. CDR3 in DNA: TGCGCCAGCGGCGAAATTAGTAGCATGAACACTGAAGCTTTCTTT. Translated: CASGEISSMNTEAFF.

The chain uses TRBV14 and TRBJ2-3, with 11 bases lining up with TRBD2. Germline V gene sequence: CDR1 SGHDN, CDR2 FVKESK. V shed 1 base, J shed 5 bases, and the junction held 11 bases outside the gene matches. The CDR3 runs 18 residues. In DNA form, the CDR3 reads TGTGCCAGCAGCCAAGTGGCAGCGACTAGCGGGATTTTAGATACGCAGTATTTT. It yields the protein CASSQVAATSGILDTQYF.